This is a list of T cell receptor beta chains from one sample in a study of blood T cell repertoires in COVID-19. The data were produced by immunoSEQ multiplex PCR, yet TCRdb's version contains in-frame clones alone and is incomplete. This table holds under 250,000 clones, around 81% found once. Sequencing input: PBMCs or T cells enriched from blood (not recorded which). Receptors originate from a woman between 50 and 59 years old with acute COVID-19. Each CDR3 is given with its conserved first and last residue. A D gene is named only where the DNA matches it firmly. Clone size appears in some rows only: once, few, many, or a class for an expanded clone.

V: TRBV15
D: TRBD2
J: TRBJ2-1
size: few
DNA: TGTGCCACCAGCACCGGCGGCGGGAGCTCCTACAATGAGCAGTTCTTC
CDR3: CATSTGGGSSYNEQFF

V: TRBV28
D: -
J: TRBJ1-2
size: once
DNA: TGTGCCAGCAGCTTGACCATGAGTAGCGAAATAGACAACTATGGCTACACCTTC
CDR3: CASSLTMSSEIDNYGYTF

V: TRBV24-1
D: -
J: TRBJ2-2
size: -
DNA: TGTGCCACCCATGGGACTCCAGACACCGGGGAGCTGTTTTTT
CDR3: CATHGTPDTGELFF

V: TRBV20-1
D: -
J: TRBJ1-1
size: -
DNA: TGCAGTGCTAGACGGGACACTGAAGCTTTCTTT
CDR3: CSARRDTEAFF

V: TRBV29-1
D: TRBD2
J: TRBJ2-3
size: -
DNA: TGCAGCGTTGTGGCGAGCGGGACTTTCACAGATACGCAGTATTTT
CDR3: CSVVASGTFTDTQYF

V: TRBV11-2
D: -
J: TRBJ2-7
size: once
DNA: TGTGCCAGCAGCCAGACAGAGCTCTACGAGCAGTACTTC
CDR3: CASSQTELYEQYF

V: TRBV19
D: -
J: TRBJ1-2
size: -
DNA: TGTGCCAGTAGTATGACTGCCCGAACTTTGACCTTC
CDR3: CASSMTARTLTF

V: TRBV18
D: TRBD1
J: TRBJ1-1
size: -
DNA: TGTGCCAGCTCACTAGGACAGGGTGGGAACACTGAAGCTTTCTTT
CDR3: CASSLGQGGNTEAFF

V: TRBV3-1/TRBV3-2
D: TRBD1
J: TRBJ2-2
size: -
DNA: TGTGCCAGCAGCCAAGAGAGAGCCAGGGGGAGTGGCGGGGAGCTGTTTTTT
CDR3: CASSQERARGSGGELFF

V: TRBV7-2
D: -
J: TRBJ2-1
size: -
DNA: TGTGCCAGCAGCTTCTCCTCAGTCTCGGCGGTACGTAATGAGCAGTTCTTC
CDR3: CASSFSSVSAVRNEQFF

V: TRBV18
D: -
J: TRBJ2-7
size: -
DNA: TGTGCCAGCTCACCTAGCGTCGGGCCTTACGAGCAGTACTTC
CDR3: CASSPSVGPYEQYF

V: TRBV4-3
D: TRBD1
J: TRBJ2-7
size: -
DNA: TGCGCCAGCAGCCAATCACAGGGGGCCTACTACGAGCAGTACTTC
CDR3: CASSQSQGAYYEQYF

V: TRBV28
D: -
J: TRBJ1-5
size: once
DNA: TGTGCCAGCAGCCCTCGACAGCTACAACGGCCCCAGCATTTT
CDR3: CASSPRQLQRPQHF

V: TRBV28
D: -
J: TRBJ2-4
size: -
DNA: TGTGCCAGCAGTTTATCGTTATCTGGGCATCAGTACTTC
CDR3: CASSLSLSGHQYF

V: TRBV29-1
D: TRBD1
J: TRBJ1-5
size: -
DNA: TGCAGCGTTCTGGGACAGGGTACAAATCAGCCCCAGCATTTT
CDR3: CSVLGQGTNQPQHF

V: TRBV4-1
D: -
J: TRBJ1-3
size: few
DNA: TGCGCCAGCAGCCAAGGGTACGGGAGCTCTGGAAACACCATATATTTT
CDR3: CASSQGYGSSGNTIYF

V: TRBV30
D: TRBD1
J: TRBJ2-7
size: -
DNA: TGTGCCTGGAGCAGGGGGCGGTCCTACGAGCAGTACTTC
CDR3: CAWSRGRSYEQYF

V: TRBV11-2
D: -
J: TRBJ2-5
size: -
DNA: TGTGCCAGCAGCATAGACAGGCAAGAGACCCAGTACTTC
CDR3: CASSIDRQETQYF

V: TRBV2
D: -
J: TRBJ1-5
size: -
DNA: TGTGCCAGCAGTGAAGACAGTTTACCGCCCCAGCATTTT
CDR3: CASSEDSLPPQHF

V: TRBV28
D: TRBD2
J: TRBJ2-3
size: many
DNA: TGTGCCAGCAGTTTATCAGCGGGAAGGGTTAGGGACACAGATACGCAGTATTTT
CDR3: CASSLSAGRVRDTDTQYF

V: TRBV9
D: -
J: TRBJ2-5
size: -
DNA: TGTGCCAGCAGCGGGTCTGACTGGGTTCAAGAGACCCAGTACTTC
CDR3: CASSGSDWVQETQYF

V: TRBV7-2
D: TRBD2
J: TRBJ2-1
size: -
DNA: TGTGCCAGCAGCTTCCCGGGACTAGCGATGTATGAGCAGTTCTTC
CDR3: CASSFPGLAMYEQFF

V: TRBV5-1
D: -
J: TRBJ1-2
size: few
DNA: TGCGCCAGCAGCCACAGGACAGAGACTTACTTCTATGGCTACACCTTC
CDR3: CASSHRTETYFYGYTF

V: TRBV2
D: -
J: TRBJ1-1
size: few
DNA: TGTGCCAGCAGGCTAGGGGCTGAAGCTTTCTTT
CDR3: CASRLGAEAFF

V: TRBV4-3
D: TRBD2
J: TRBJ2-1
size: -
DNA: TGCGCCAGCAGCCAAGATTCGACCGGGAGGGCGTATGAGCAGTTCTTC
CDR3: CASSQDSTGRAYEQFF

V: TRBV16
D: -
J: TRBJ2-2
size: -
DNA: TGTGCCAGCAGCCAATCTCGCGGCAGGGCCACCGGGGAGCTGTTTTTT
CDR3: CASSQSRGRATGELFF

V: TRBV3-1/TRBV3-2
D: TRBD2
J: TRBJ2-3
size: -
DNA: TGTGCCAGCAGCCACCTACTAGCGCCGGGGACAGATACGCAGTATTTT
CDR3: CASSHLLAPGTDTQYF

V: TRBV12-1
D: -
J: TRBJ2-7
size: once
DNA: TGTGCCAGCAGCTTTACTGGACACCTTGCTTTTCGGGTGGCGGGAGGTCGCGAGCAGTACTTC
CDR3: CASSFTGHLAFRVAGGREQYF

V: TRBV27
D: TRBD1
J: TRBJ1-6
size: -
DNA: TGTGCCAGCAGTGCCCGGGACAGGAGTAATTCACCCCTCCACTTT
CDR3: CASSARDRSNSPLHF

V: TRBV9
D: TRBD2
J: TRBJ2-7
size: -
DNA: TGTGCCAGCAGCGTACACGCCGGGACTAGCGGCTACGAGCAGTACTTC
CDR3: CASSVHAGTSGYEQYF

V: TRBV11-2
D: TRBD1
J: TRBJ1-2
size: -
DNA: TGTGCCAGCAGCCCGGGACAGGGGAACTATGGCTACACCTTC
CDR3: CASSPGQGNYGYTF

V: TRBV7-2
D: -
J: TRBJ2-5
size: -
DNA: TGTGCCAGCAGCTTAGTACTGAGGGATCGAGAAGGGGAGACCCAGTACTTC
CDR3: CASSLVLRDREGETQYF

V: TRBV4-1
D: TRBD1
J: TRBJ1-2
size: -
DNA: TGCGCCAGCAGCGAGGACAGGGCCTCAACCTATGGCTACACCTTC
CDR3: CASSEDRASTYGYTF